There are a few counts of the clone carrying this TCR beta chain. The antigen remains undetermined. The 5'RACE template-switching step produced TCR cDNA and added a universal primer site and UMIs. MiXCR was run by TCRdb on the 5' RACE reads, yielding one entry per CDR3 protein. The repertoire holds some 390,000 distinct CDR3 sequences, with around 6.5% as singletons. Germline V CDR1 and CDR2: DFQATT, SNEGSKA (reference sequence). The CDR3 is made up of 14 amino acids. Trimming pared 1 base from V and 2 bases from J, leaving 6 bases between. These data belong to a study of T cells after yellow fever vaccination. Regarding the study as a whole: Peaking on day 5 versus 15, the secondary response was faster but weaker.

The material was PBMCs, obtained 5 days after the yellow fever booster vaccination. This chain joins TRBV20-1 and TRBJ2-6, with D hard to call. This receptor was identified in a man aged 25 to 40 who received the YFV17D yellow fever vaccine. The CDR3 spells CSARGPTGANVLTF. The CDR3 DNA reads TGCAGTGCTAGAGGTCCGACTGGGGCCAACGTCCTGACTTTC.